This T cell receptor beta chain originates from a study of glioma-infiltrating T cells. This CDR3 spans 13 amino acids. Germline lookup yields CDR1 MGHRA and CDR2 YSYEKL. J gave up 9 bases and V 3 bases, and 5 bases lay outside the gene matches. This clonotype was detected ten times or more. The iRepertoire nested amplicon-rescue multiplex PCR amplified TCR alpha and beta CDR3s from RNA. TCRdb re-derived calls from the multiplex PCR reads in MiXCR, one entry per CDR3 protein. Altogether some 100,000 distinct CDR3 sequences are present, 25% being singletons, with the ten largest covering 35%. The sequenced sample was glioma tissue, nonneoplastic brain tissue, or PBMCs (not recorded which). The genes are TRBV4-1 and TRBJ1-3; TRBD1 matches at 7 bases. The TCR was taken from a human donor with low-grade glioma or glioblastoma, undergoing nonglioma brain surgery, or in good health (not recorded which). CDR3 amino acids: CASSQRQGRTIYF. The CDR3 DNA reads TGCGCCAGCAGCCAGAGACAGGGACGCACCATATATTTT.